The source of this TCR beta chain is a study of T-cell memory formation after mild COVID-19. This clonotype was seen more than once but under ten times. TCRdb re-called the 5' RACE reads through MiXCR, storing one row per CDR3 protein. The profile covers 240,000 or so distinct CDR3 sequences, with 8% to 9.5% appearing a single time and roughly a fifth taken by the ten largest. The specimen was PBMCs or a T cell subset sorted from them (not recorded which). The TCR sequence derives from a man aged 18 to 30 who had mild COVID-19 (a few samples of this study predate the infection). Cell type and time point are not known.

CDR3 nucleotide sequence: TGTGCCTGGAGTAAAGGGACTAACTATGGCTACACCTTC. Protein sequence: CAWSKGTNYGYTF. The J gene is TRBJ1-2, the V gene TRBV30; no firm D call. From germline, CDR1 is GTSNPN and CDR2 SVGIG (reference sequence). Trimming stripped 2 bases from V and 0 bases from J, with 7 bases between. This CDR3 contains 13 residues.